Shown below are 3 T cell receptor beta chains from a single sample sequenced in a study of blood T cell repertoires in COVID-19. Profiled with immunoSEQ multiplex PCR; TCRdb holds only in-frame clones, not every one. Of 220,000 or so clones listed, approximately 85% were seen once; the top ten hold roughly 2%. The sample was PBMCs or T cells enriched from blood (not recorded which). The receptors originated from a woman in her forties or fifties who had recovered from COVID-19.

The chain carries TRBV7-9 and TRBJ1-4, with D possibly TRBD1 on 5 matching bases. Germline lookup yields CDR1 SEHNR and CDR2 FQNEAQ (reference sequence). V dropped 6 bases and J dropped 0 bases, with 5 bases sitting between them. CDR3 length: 13 amino acids. The CDR3 bases are TGTGCCAGCAGGACAGCAACTAATGAAAAACTGTTTTTT. Protein sequence: CASRTATNEKLFF.

This chain uses TRBV5-8 with TRBJ2-7; 7 bases line up with TRBD1. The CDR3 loop spans 14 amino acids. Germline CDR1 reads SGHTS; CDR2 reads YDEGEE. V trimming: 0 bases; J trimming: 5 bases; junction bases outside the gene matches: 5. CDR3 loop: CASSLEGARNEQYF. DNA of the CDR3: TGTGCCAGCAGCTTGGAGGGGGCGCGGAACGAGCAGTACTTC.

The chain employs TRBV6-5 and TRBJ2-7; 10 bases are a match to TRBD1. The CDR3 contains 13 residues. In germline, CDR1 is MNHEY, CDR2 SVGAGI. V shed 8 bases and J 5 bases; nucleotides not matched to a gene: 6. CDR3 bases: TGTGCCAGCGGTTGGACAGGGGGAAACGAGCAGTACTTC. It yields the protein CASGWTGGNEQYF.